A selection of T cell receptor beta chains follows, all from one sample in a study of blood T cell repertoires in COVID-19. The method was immunoSEQ multiplex PCR; TCRdb's version includes in-frame clones alone and lacks a portion of them. Among 250,000 or so clones listed, about 86% were seen once. The sample taken for sequencing was PBMCs or T cells enriched from blood (not recorded which). The receptors originated from a man aged 45-65 years who had recovered from COVID-19. Both conserved end residues are part of each CDR3. D genes are given only for firm matches. The size field is filled for only some rows; it gives once, few, many or a size class.

D: NA
J: TRBJ2-1
V: TRBV23-1
size: NA
DNA: TGCGCCAGCAGTCAAGTCAAGAGTTTAAACAATGAGCAGTTCTTC
CDR3: CASSQVKSLNNEQFF

D: TRBD1
J: TRBJ1-4
V: TRBV29-1
size: NA
DNA: TGCAGCGTCGGACCGGGACAGGATAATGAAAAACTGTTTTTT
CDR3: CSVGPGQDNEKLFF

D: NA
J: TRBJ1-3
V: TRBV3-1/TRBV3-2
size: NA
DNA: TGTGCCAGCAGCCAGACGGGAATCGGAAACACCATATATTTT
CDR3: CASSQTGIGNTIYF

D: NA
J: TRBJ2-7
V: TRBV27
size: NA
DNA: TGTGCCAGCAGTTTAGCCCCCCGACAGTTATCTCCCTACGAGCAGTACTTC
CDR3: CASSLAPRQLSPYEQYF

D: TRBD2
J: TRBJ2-7
V: TRBV10-2
size: NA
DNA: TGCGCCAGCAGTGTAGCGGGGAACAGGGTCTACGAGCAGTACTTC
CDR3: CASSVAGNRVYEQYF

D: TRBD1
J: TRBJ1-1
V: TRBV5-1
size: few
DNA: TGCGCCAGCAGCTTGGCCGACAGGGGTACTGAAGCTTTCTTT
CDR3: CASSLADRGTEAFF

D: NA
J: TRBJ2-1
V: TRBV5-6
size: NA
DNA: TGTGCCAGCAGCTTGGTAGGGGTGGATGAGCAGTTCTTC
CDR3: CASSLVGVDEQFF

D: NA
J: TRBJ1-6
V: TRBV7-8
size: NA
DNA: TGTGCCAGCAGCTTAGTGGCCCGAATGTATAATTCACCCCTCCACTTT
CDR3: CASSLVARMYNSPLHF

D: TRBD1
J: TRBJ2-6
V: TRBV15
size: NA
DNA: TGTGCCACCAGCGATACAGGGGCTGGGGCCAACGTCCTGACTTTC
CDR3: CATSDTGAGANVLTF

D: TRBD1
J: TRBJ1-1
V: TRBV6-5
size: NA
DNA: TGTGCCAGCAGCCCGACAGGGGTCATAAACACTGAAGCTTTCTTT
CDR3: CASSPTGVINTEAFF

D: TRBD2
J: TRBJ2-3
V: TRBV5-1
size: NA
DNA: TGCGCCAGCAGCTCCAGGACTAGCGGGGAAGCCACGCAGTATTTT
CDR3: CASSSRTSGEATQYF

D: TRBD1
J: TRBJ2-7
V: TRBV18
size: once
DNA: TGTGCCAGCTCACCCCGCCGCCGGGACAGTTCCTACGAGCAGTACTTC
CDR3: CASSPRRRDSSYEQYF

D: NA
J: TRBJ1-3
V: TRBV4-2
size: once
DNA: TGTGCCAGCAGCCAAGTTTTCGGGGTCGGTGGAAACACCATATATTTT
CDR3: CASSQVFGVGGNTIYF

D: TRBD2
J: TRBJ2-7
V: TRBV5-1
size: NA
DNA: TGCGCCAGCAGCTTGGCTCCGACTAGCGGGGGGGTGGCCTACGAGCAGTACTTC
CDR3: CASSLAPTSGGVAYEQYF

D: TRBD2
J: TRBJ2-6
V: TRBV11-2
size: NA
DNA: TGTGCCAGCACCCATGCGGGGGGCTTCTTTGGGGCCAACGTCCTGACTTTC
CDR3: CASTHAGGFFGANVLTF

D: NA
J: TRBJ2-1
V: TRBV15
size: once
DNA: TGTGCCACCAGCAGAGAGGGCGCGGGAAAACGGTACAATGAGCAGTTCTTC
CDR3: CATSREGAGKRYNEQFF

D: TRBD2
J: TRBJ2-1
V: TRBV28
size: NA
DNA: TGTGCCAGCGCGGGAGCTCTGAACAATGAGCAGTTCTTC
CDR3: CASAGALNNEQFF

D: NA
J: TRBJ2-5
V: TRBV6-1
size: NA
DNA: TGTGCCAGCAGTGACCTCAGAGGAGAGACCCAGTACTTC
CDR3: CASSDLRGETQYF

D: NA
J: TRBJ1-6
V: TRBV7-9
size: NA
DNA: TGTGCCAGCAGCTTAGGGGGGCAGAATTCACCCCTCCACTTT
CDR3: CASSLGGQNSPLHF

D: NA
J: TRBJ2-7
V: TRBV29-1
size: NA
DNA: TGCAGCGTTGAGGAGGGGATCGGCGAGCAGTACTTC
CDR3: CSVEEGIGEQYF

D: NA
J: TRBJ2-5
V: TRBV30
size: NA
DNA: TGTGCCTGGAAGAGGCTAAGTTTGGAGACCCAGTACTTC
CDR3: CAWKRLSLETQYF

D: NA
J: TRBJ2-3
V: TRBV10-2
size: NA
DNA: TGCGCCAGCCTTCTGGGAGGAGGAAATACGCAGTATTTT
CDR3: CASLLGGGNTQYF

D: TRBD2
J: TRBJ2-1
V: TRBV29-1
size: NA
DNA: TGCAGCGTTGACCCTAGCGGGTTCAATGAGCAGTTCTTC
CDR3: CSVDPSGFNEQFF

D: NA
J: TRBJ1-5
V: TRBV19
size: NA
DNA: TGTGCCAGTAGTACAAGGACAGCAAATCAGCCCCAGCATTTT
CDR3: CASSTRTANQPQHF

D: NA
J: TRBJ2-1
V: TRBV12-3/TRBV12-4
size: NA
DNA: TGTGCCAGCAGTTTGAACAACCAGAAGCAGTTCTTC
CDR3: CASSLNNQKQFF

D: TRBD1
J: TRBJ1-5
V: TRBV5-6
size: few
DNA: TGTGCCAGCAGCTCCGGACAGGGGGCGATTCAGCCCCAGCATTTT
CDR3: CASSSGQGAIQPQHF

D: NA
J: TRBJ2-5
V: TRBV12-5
size: NA
DNA: TGTGCTAGTGGTTTTAGAGAGACCCAGTACTTC
CDR3: CASGFRETQYF

D: TRBD2
J: TRBJ2-3
V: TRBV28
size: NA
DNA: TGTGCCAGCAGCTCCTATAGCGGGAGGGCCGTTGGCACAGATACGCAGTATTTT
CDR3: CASSSYSGRAVGTDTQYF

D: TRBD2
J: TRBJ2-3
V: TRBV27
size: NA
DNA: TGTGCCAGCAGTTTATGGGCTAGCGGGGCCACAGATACGCAGTATTTT
CDR3: CASSLWASGATDTQYF

D: NA
J: TRBJ1-2
V: TRBV3-1/TRBV3-2
size: NA
DNA: TGTGCCAGCAGCCACATCTGGGCCCGTGGCTACACCTTC
CDR3: CASSHIWARGYTF

D: TRBD1
J: TRBJ2-5
V: TRBV3-1/TRBV3-2
size: once
DNA: TGTGCCAGCAGCCCGCTACAGGGGGCGGGGGAGACCCAGTACTTC
CDR3: CASSPLQGAGETQYF

D: NA
J: TRBJ1-4
V: TRBV19
size: once
DNA: TGTGCCAGTAGTACCCCCCAACAGGCCACTAATGAAAAACTGTTTTTT
CDR3: CASSTPQQATNEKLFF

D: NA
J: TRBJ1-2
V: TRBV9
size: NA
DNA: TGTGCCAGCAGCCAGACAGGCAACTATGGCTACACCTTC
CDR3: CASSQTGNYGYTF

D: TRBD2
J: TRBJ2-1
V: TRBV28
size: few
DNA: TGTGCCAGCAGTAACCCCAGCGGGGAGTGGCACAATGAGCAGTTCTTC
CDR3: CASSNPSGEWHNEQFF

D: NA
J: TRBJ1-1
V: TRBV4-2
size: NA
DNA: TGTGCCAGCAGCCCGTACGGGGGGGAAGCTTTCTTT
CDR3: CASSPYGGEAFF

D: TRBD2
J: TRBJ2-2
V: TRBV19
size: NA
DNA: TGTGCCAGTAATCTAGCGGGGGGCCTGAACACCGGGGAGCTGTTTTTT
CDR3: CASNLAGGLNTGELFF

D: NA
J: TRBJ1-2
V: TRBV9
size: NA
DNA: TGTGCCAGCAGCGTAGGCAGGGGCTATGGCTACACCTTC
CDR3: CASSVGRGYGYTF

D: NA
J: TRBJ2-7
V: TRBV11-2
size: NA
DNA: TGTGCCAGCAGCGCTGATTTCGGGGGTAATCCCGAGCAGTACTTC
CDR3: CASSADFGGNPEQYF

D: TRBD1
J: TRBJ2-1
V: TRBV29-1
size: NA
DNA: TGCAGCGGACAAGACAGGGCCGGACATGAGCAGTTCTTC
CDR3: CSGQDRAGHEQFF

D: NA
J: TRBJ2-3
V: TRBV5-1
size: NA
DNA: TGCGCCAGCAGCTTGCAACTAGCAACAGATACGCAGTATTTT
CDR3: CASSLQLATDTQYF

D: NA
J: TRBJ2-1
V: TRBV3-1/TRBV3-2
size: NA
DNA: TGTGCCAGCAGCCCTTCGTGGGGGACACTTGACTACAATGAGCAGTTCTTC
CDR3: CASSPSWGTLDYNEQFF

D: TRBD1
J: TRBJ2-1
V: TRBV7-2
size: NA
DNA: TGTGCCAGCAGCCCGGGGACAGGGGGATTCAATGAGCAGTTCTTC
CDR3: CASSPGTGGFNEQFF